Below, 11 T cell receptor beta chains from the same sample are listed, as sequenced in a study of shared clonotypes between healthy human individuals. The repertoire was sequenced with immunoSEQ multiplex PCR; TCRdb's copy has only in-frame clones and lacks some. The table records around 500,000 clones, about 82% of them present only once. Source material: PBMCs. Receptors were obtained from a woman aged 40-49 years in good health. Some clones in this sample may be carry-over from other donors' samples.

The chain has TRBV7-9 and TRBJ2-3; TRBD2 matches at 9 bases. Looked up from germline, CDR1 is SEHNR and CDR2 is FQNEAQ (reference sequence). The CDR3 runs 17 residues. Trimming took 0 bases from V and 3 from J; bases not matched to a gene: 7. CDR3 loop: CASSLAWASGKTDTQYF. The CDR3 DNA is TGTGCCAGCAGCTTAGCTTGGGCTAGCGGGAAGACAGATACGCAGTATTTT.

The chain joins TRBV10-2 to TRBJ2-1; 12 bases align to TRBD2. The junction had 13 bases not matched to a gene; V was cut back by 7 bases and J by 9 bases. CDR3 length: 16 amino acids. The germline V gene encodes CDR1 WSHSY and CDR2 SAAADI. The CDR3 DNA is TGCGCCAGCAAACTAGCGGGAGGTAAAATTGAAGGTGAGCAGTTCTTC. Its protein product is CASKLAGGKIEGEQFF.

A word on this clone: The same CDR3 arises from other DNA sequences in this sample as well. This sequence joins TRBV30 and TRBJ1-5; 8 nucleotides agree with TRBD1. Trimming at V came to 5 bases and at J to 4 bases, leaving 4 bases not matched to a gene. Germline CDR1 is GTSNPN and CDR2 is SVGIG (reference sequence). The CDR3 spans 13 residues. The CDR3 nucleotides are TGTGCCTGGTCTACAGGGGGGAATCAGCCCCAGCATTTT. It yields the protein CAWSTGGNQPQHF.

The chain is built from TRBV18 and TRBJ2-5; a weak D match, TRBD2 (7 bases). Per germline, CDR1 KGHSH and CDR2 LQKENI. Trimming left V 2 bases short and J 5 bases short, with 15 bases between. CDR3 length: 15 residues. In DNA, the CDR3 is TGTGCCAGCTCACCAATCGCGGGGGCGCGGGAGACCCAGTACTTC. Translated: CASSPIAGARETQYF.

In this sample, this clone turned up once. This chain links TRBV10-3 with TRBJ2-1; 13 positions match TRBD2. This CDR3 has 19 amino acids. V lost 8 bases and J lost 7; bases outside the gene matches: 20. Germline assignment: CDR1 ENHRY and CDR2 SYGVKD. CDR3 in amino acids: CAIPQGRTSGSAGGNEQFF. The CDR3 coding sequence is TGTGCCATCCCCCAAGGGCGGACTAGCGGGAGTGCCGGGGGGAATGAGCAGTTCTTC.

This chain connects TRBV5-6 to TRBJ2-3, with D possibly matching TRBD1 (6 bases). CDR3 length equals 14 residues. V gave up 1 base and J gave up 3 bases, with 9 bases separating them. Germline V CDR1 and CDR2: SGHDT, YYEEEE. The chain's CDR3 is CASSLTGLTDTQYF. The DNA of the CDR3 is TGTGCCAGCAGCTTGACAGGGCTGACAGATACGCAGTATTTT.

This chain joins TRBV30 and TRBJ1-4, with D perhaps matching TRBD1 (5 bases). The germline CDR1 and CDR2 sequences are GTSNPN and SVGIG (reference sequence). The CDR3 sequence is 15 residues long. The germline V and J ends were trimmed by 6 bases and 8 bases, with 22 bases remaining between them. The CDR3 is CACIPGGNSGEKLFF. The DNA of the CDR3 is TGTGCCTGTATCCCCGGGGGGAATTCCGGCGAAAAACTGTTTTTT.

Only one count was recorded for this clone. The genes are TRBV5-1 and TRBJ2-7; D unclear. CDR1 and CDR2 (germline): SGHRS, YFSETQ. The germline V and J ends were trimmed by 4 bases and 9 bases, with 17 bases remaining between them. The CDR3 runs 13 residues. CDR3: CASSPVVGNGQYF. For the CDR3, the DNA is TGCGCCAGCAGCCCGGTGGTGGGAAATGGGCAGTACTTC.

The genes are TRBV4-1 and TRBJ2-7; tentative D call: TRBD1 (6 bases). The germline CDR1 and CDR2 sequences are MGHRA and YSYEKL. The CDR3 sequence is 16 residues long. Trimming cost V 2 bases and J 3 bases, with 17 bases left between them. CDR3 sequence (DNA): TGCGCCAGCAGCCAACAGGGGCTTATCTGGGGCTACGAGCAGTACTTC. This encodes CASSQQGLIWGYEQYF.

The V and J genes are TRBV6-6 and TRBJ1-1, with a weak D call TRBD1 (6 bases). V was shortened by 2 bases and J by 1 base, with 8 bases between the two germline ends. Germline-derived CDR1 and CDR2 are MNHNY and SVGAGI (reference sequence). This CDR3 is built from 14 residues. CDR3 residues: CASSYDRQNTEAFF. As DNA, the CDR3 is TGTGCCAGCAGTTACGACAGGCAGAACACTGAAGCTTTCTTT.

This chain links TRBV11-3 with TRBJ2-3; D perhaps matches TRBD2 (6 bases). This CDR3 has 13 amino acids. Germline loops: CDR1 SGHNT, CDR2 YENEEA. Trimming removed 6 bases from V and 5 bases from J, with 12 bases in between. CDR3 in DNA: TGTGCCAGCAGTTCGCAGACTAGAGATACGCAGTATTTT. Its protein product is CASSSQTRDTQYF.